This entry lists 21 T cell receptor beta chains sequenced from one sample in a study of a mutant IDH1 vaccine in newly diagnosed glioma. Sequencing used immunoSEQ multiplex PCR; TCRdb keeps in-frame clones, though not all of them. This repertoire shows 30,000 to 35,000 clones, 90% found once; its top ten account for roughly 20%. Antigen specificity for these receptors is unknown. The time point is: week 11, during vaccination. Topical imiquimod was applied with each vaccine dose, which held 300 ug of mutant IDH1 20-mer peptide. This material consisted of PBMCs, taken from a glioma patient whose treatment included an IDH1 peptide vaccine. All receptors come from a man younger than 30 with glioma.

The V and J genes are TRBV4-2 and TRBJ2-3; D may be TRBD1 (5 bases). This CDR3 region has 12 residues. Trimming took off 6 bases at V and 6 bases at J, with 10 bases between the two ends. Germline assignment: CDR1 LGHNA and CDR2 YNFKEQ. Written as DNA, the CDR3 is TGTGCCAGCAGTTTAAAGGGGGATACGCAGTATTTT. It yields the protein CASSLKGDTQYF.

The chain uses TRBV5-1 and TRBJ1-1; a possible D gene is TRBD1 (5 bases). Trimming cost V 2 bases and J 4 bases, with 12 bases left between them. Per germline, CDR1 SGHRS and CDR2 YFSETQ. The CDR3 is made up of 14 amino acids. The CDR3 region has the DNA TGCGCCAGCAGCTTAGAGTTTAGGGGCACTGAAGCTTTCTTT. Amino acid sequence: CASSLEFRGTEAFF.

The V gene is TRBV4-3, the J gene TRBJ1-1; the D gene is possibly TRBD1 (5 bases). Germline CDR1 is LGHNA and CDR2 is YSLEER. Deletions cut 0 bases from V and 4 bases from J, with 9 bases between. The CDR3 totals 14 residues. The CDR3 loop reads CASSQEGGFTEAFF. CDR3 bases: TGCGCCAGCAGCCAAGAGGGGGGGTTCACTGAAGCTTTCTTT.

The chain combines TRBV5-5 with TRBJ2-7; D might be TRBD2 (6 bases). Germline assignment: CDR1 SGHKS and CDR2 YYEKEE (reference sequence). This CDR3 comprises 15 residues. Deletions cut 2 bases from V and 0 bases from J, with 12 bases between. The CDR3 region has the DNA TGTGCCAGCAGCTTAGGGGCTAGCGACTCCTACGAGCAGTACTTC. It codes for CASSLGASDSYEQYF.

This clone was seen more than once but under ten times. The V and J genes are TRBV29-1 and TRBJ1-2; TRBD1 might be the D (6 bases). With 6 bases removed from V and 6 bases from J, the gap between germline ends came to 14 bases. The CDR3 length is 12 residues. The germline V gene has CDR1 SQVTM and CDR2 ANQGSEA. The CDR3, as DNA: TGCAGCGTCAGTACCAACAGGGATGGCTACACCTTC. Translated: CSVSTNRDGYTF.

The chain employs TRBV4-1 and TRBJ2-1; D gene unclear. The CDR3 runs to 16 residues. V dropped 0 bases and J dropped 0 bases, with 9 bases sitting between them. CDR1 is MGHRA and CDR2 is YSYEKL in the germline V gene. The CDR3 DNA is TGCGCCAGCAGCCAAGATGACGGATTCTCCTACAATGAGCAGTTCTTC. Translating gives CASSQDDGFSYNEQFF.

The chain couples TRBV14 to TRBJ1-2; D is unresolved. Trimming removed 1 base from V and 2 bases from J, with 5 bases in between. This CDR3 region has 13 residues. From germline, CDR1 is SGHDN and CDR2 FVKESK. CDR3 sequence: CASSQVQNYGYTF. The CDR3 DNA is TGTGCCAGCAGCCAAGTACAGAACTATGGCTACACCTTC.

This rearrangement joins TRBV5-4 to TRBJ2-6, with a possible D match to TRBD2 (5 bases). Germline V gene sequence: CDR1 SGHNT, CDR2 YYREEE (reference sequence). The V gene lost 4 bases and the J gene lost 0 bases, with 8 bases spanning the gap. The CDR3 totals 15 residues. CDR3 sequence: CASSPGSSGANVLTF. As DNA, the CDR3 is TGTGCCAGCAGCCCTGGGAGCTCTGGGGCCAACGTCCTGACTTTC.

V gene TRBV19 combines with J gene TRBJ2-3, with D perhaps TRBD1 or TRBD2 (5 bases each). V lost 1 base and J lost 6, with 14 bases in between. The CDR3 extends over 15 amino acids. Germline V gene lookup returns CDR1 LNHDA and CDR2 SQIVND (reference sequence). CDR3 sequence reads: CASSIAGQTRDTQYF. CDR3 nucleotides: TGTGCCAGTAGTATAGCGGGGCAGACGAGGGATACGCAGTATTTT.

The chain uses TRBV28 and TRBJ1-5; D possibly corresponds to TRBD1 (6 bases). V dropped 6 bases and J dropped 4 bases, with 16 bases sitting between them. Germline-derived CDR1 and CDR2 are MDHEN and SYDVKM. This CDR3 is built from 15 residues. The CDR3 DNA sequence: TGTGCCAGCAGACCCGGGGGGCGGACGAATCAGCCCCAGCATTTT. This codes for CASRPGGRTNQPQHF. Full variable domain (outside the CDR3, taken from reference TRBV28 and TRBJ1-5): DVKVTQSSRYLVKRTGEKVFLECVQDMDHENMFWYRQDPGLGLRLIYFSYDVKMKEKGDIPEGYSVSREKKERFSLILESASTNQTSMYLCASRPGGRTNQPQHFGDGTRLSIL.

The gene calls are TRBV5-1 and TRBJ1-2; no reliable D call. Germline lookup yields CDR1 SGHRS and CDR2 YFSETQ. V was pared by 0 bases and J by 8 bases, with 11 bases between. The length of the CDR3 is 13 residues. CDR3 nucleotide sequence: TGCGCCAGCAGCTTGGATCGTCAGGTCGGCTACACCTTC. Translation: CASSLDRQVGYTF.

The chain employs TRBV7-2 and TRBJ2-1, with 11 bases aligning to TRBD2. V was pared by 4 bases and J by 1 base, with 6 bases of the junction left unmatched. Germline-derived CDR1 and CDR2 are SGHTA and FQGNSA. The CDR3 extends over 17 amino acids. CDR3 amino acids: CASSWTSGPYSYNEQFF. Here the CDR3 DNA reads TGTGCCAGCAGCTGGACTAGCGGGCCCTATTCCTACAATGAGCAGTTCTTC.

This chain uses TRBV29-1 with TRBJ1-2, with 7 bases matching TRBD1. Germline values: CDR1 SQVTM, CDR2 ANQGSEA. The CDR3 sequence is 14 residues long. Trimming at V came to 1 base and at J to 2 bases, leaving 4 bases not matched to a gene. The CDR3 here is CSVEAQGENYGYTF. The CDR3 bases are TGCAGCGTTGAAGCCCAGGGGGAGAACTATGGCTACACCTTC.

This chain joins TRBV5-4 and TRBJ1-2; maybe TRBD1 (5 bases). Germline CDR1 and CDR2: SGHNT and YYREEE (reference sequence). Trimming took 2 bases from V and 2 from J, leaving 16 bases between them. CDR3 length: 16 amino acids. The CDR3 DNA follows: TGTGCCAGCAGCTTCTACTCCAGGGCCCCCAACTATGGCTACACCTTC. Protein: CASSFYSRAPNYGYTF. Drawing the rest from reference TRBV5-4 and TRBJ1-2, the complete variable domain is ETGVTQSPTHLIKTRGQQVTLRCSSQSGHNTVSWYQQALGQGPQFIFQYYREEENGRGNFPPRFSGLQFPNYSSELNVNALELDDSALYLCASSFYSRAPNYGYTFGSGTRLTVV.

Only one count was recorded for this clone. This chain joins TRBV7-3 and TRBJ2-5; TRBD2 matches at 8 bases. This CDR3 has 14 amino acids. With 5 bases clipped from V and 5 bases from J, the junction kept 7 bases outside the gene matches. The germline V gene encodes CDR1 SGHTA and CDR2 FQGTGA. The CDR3 region is CASSLSGRGETQYF. The CDR3 DNA follows: TGTGCCAGCAGCCTAAGCGGGAGAGGGGAGACCCAGTACTTC.

The chain couples TRBV6-5 to TRBJ2-1, with D maybe TRBD1 (6 bases). Germline lookup yields CDR1 MNHEY and CDR2 SVGAGI. The CDR3 spans 13 residues. V was cut by 0 bases and J by 9 bases, with 9 bases left in between. This chain's CDR3 is CASSYSRGGEQFF. The CDR3, as DNA: TGTGCCAGCAGTTACTCTAGAGGGGGTGAGCAGTTCTTC.

The rearrangement links TRBV4-1 to TRBJ2-1; TRBD2 aligns across 13 bases. Germline CDR1 is MGHRA and CDR2 is YSYEKL. Unmatched junction bases numbered 4, after V lost 4 bases and J lost 7 bases. This CDR3 is built from 15 residues. CDR3 bases: TGCGCCAGCAGCCCCCGGACTAGCGGGAGTAATGAGCAGTTCTTC. Protein product: CASSPRTSGSNEQFF.

V usage is TRBV5-1 and J usage is TRBJ2-7; 7 bases align to TRBD1. The CDR3 is 16 residues long. With 0 bases clipped from V and 0 bases from J, the junction kept 6 bases outside the gene matches. Germline CDR1 and CDR2: SGHRS and YFSETQ. The CDR3 is CASSLGGQLTSYEQYF. CDR3 in DNA: TGCGCCAGCAGCTTGGGGGGACAGTTGACCTCCTACGAGCAGTACTTC.

Only a few counts were recorded for this clone. The V and J genes are TRBV30 and TRBJ1-2; D possibly corresponds to TRBD1 (6 bases). Germline assignment: CDR1 GTSNPN and CDR2 SVGIG (reference sequence). The CDR3 is made up of 14 amino acids. Deletions cut 7 bases from V and 4 bases from J, with 19 bases between. The CDR3 coding sequence is TGTGCCTTACAGCCTCACAGGGTTTCCTATGGCTACACCTTC. Protein product: CALQPHRVSYGYTF.

The genes are TRBV5-4 and TRBJ2-7, with TRBD2 matching 9 bases. Germline V gene data show CDR1 as SGHNT and CDR2 as YYREEE (reference sequence). Losses at the gene ends were 3 bases for V and 0 bases for J; bases not matched to a gene: 4. The CDR3 consists of 15 residues. The CDR3 bases are TGTGCCAGCAGCTCCCGGACTAGCGCCTCCTACGAGCAGTACTTC. Residues: CASSSRTSASYEQYF.

The chain carries TRBV7-9 and TRBJ1-2; D gene unclear. Germline CDR1 is SEHNR and CDR2 is FQNEAQ (reference sequence). This CDR3 comprises 13 residues. V was cut by 3 bases and J by 2 bases, with 7 bases left in between. CDR3 residues: CASSFGGNYGYTF. CDR3 bases: TGTGCCAGCAGCTTCGGTGGAAACTATGGCTACACCTTC.